The entry below describes one T cell receptor beta chain. These data originate in a study of blood T cell repertoires in COVID-19. About the study: Sites in the United States, Italy and Spain provided acute and convalescent COVID-19 samples. Sample material is recorded as cDNA or gDNA derived from T cells, B-cell-depleted T cells, or PBMCs.

Authors' analysis steps: Estimated nucleated cell counts came from reference gene primer amplification. Assay: immunoSEQ multiplex PCR; the TCRdb copy retains only in-frame clones and omits some. V and J calls and clone size are copied from that table; D and trimming were computed from the DNA. Of fewer than 250,000 clones listed, around 90% were seen once; the top ten hold 5.5% to 8.5%. This study enrolled people aged 18 to 89 from roughly 22 US geographic areas. Sequenced material: PBMCs or T cells enriched from blood (not recorded which). The receptor comes from a man between 25 and 39 years old in a cohort exposed to, infected with or recovered from COVID-19 (not recorded which).

The CDR3 region has the DNA TGTGCCAGCAGCCAAGACCCTACCGGGACTAGCGGGTACAATGAGCAGTTCTTC. It is translated as CASSQDPTGTSGYNEQFF. The V and J genes are TRBV3-1 (or the pseudogene TRBV3-2) and TRBJ2-1; 12 nucleotides align to TRBD2. CDR1 is LGHDT and CDR2 is YNNKEL in the germline V gene (reference sequence). The V segment lost 0 bases and the J segment 4 bases; nucleotides outside the gene matches: 7. The CDR3 is made up of 18 amino acids.